This paragraph covers one T cell receptor beta chain sequence. Its antigen is not known. The data derive from a study of identical twins. Study observations and caveats: Instead of following the same donors, the conclusions were based on cross-sectional statistical analysis. Insertions were fewer in abundant cord blood beta clonotypes, whereas memory repertoires showed none of this pattern.

TCRdb independently ran MiXCR on the 5' RACE reads; one entry per CDR3 protein. Of 450,000 to 650,000 distinct CDR3 sequences detected, roughly 9.5% appear once; the ten largest clones hold around 3%. The V segment lost 5 bases and the J segment 4 bases; nucleotides outside the gene matches: 6. Germline values: CDR1 MDHEN, CDR2 SYDVKM. The CDR3 spans 14 residues. The data also belong to a second study, concerning yellow fever vaccine responses in identical twins.

The rearrangement links TRBV28 to TRBJ2-7, with 9 positions matching TRBD2. Sequenced: PBMCs. The receptor's source is a woman between 18 and 30 years old in good health. CDR3 region: CASSMTSGIYEQYF. Here the CDR3 DNA reads TGTGCCAGCAGTATGACTAGCGGAATATACGAGCAGTACTTC.